This T cell receptor beta chain was sequenced in a study of T cells in Graves' hyperthyroidism and ophthalmopathy. This clonotype appeared many times. Amplification of TCR beta CDR3 regions was performed using RNA transcripts as template. With the HTBI primer set, the TCR CDR3 went through a first round of RT-PCR. MiXCR, applied by TCRdb to the multiplex PCR reads, yields one record per CDR3 protein. Of around 500,000 distinct CDR3 sequences listed, approximately 15% are singletons. The CDR3 contains 16 residues. V was pared by 1 base and J by 3 bases, with 16 bases between. Germline values: CDR1 SGHTA, CDR2 FQGNSA.

The J gene is TRBJ2-7, the V gene TRBV7-2; a possible D gene is TRBD1 (5 bases). The sequencing input was blood. This TCR derives from a woman aged 18-29 years with Graves' hyperthyroidism. The CDR3 is CASSLVVGRLGYEQYF. As DNA, the CDR3 is TGTGCCAGCAGCTTAGTCGTGGGGCGGCTTGGCTACGAGCAGTACTTC.